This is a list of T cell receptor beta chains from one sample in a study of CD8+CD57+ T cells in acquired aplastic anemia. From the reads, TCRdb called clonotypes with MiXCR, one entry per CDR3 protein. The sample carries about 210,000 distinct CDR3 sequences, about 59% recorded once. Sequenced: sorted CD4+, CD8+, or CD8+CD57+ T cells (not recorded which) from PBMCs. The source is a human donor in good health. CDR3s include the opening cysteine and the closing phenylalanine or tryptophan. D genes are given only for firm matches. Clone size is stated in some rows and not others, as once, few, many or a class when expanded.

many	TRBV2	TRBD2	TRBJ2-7	TGTGCCAGCAGTGCGGGCCCCGATGGGGGGGCCTACGAGCAGTACTTC	CASSAGPDGGAYEQYF
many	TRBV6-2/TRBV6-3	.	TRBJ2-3	TGTGCCAGCAGTTACTCGCTACTAGATACGCAGTATTTT	CASSYSLLDTQYF
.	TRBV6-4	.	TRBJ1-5	TGTGCCAGCAGTTACGTCAATCAGCCCCAGCATTTT	CASSYVNQPQHF
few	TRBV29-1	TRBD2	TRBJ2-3	TGCAGCGTTGCCGGACTAGTGGGAGATACGCAGTATTTT	CSVAGLVGDTQYF
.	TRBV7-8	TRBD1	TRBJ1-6	TGTGCCAGCAGCTCCTTAATCACAGGGGCTAATTCACCCCTCCACTTT	CASSSLITGANSPLHF
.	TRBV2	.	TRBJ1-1	TGTGCCAGCAGTGAAGAGATAAATTACAGCACTGAAGCTTTCTTT	CASSEEINYSTEAFF
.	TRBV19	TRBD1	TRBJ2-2	TGTGCCAGTAGTATTCCGACAGGGTTCATCGGGGAGCTGTTTTTT	CASSIPTGFIGELFF
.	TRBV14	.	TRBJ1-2	TGTGCCAGCAGCCCAGGGGTCGCCGAAGCCTACACCTTC	CASSPGVAEAYTF
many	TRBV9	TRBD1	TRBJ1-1	TGTGCCAGCAGCGACACGGGACAGCGAACGACTGAAGCTTTCTTT	CASSDTGQRTTEAFF
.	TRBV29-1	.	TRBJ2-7	TGCAGCGCCGTGACGGGCAGGGTATACGAGCAGTACTTC	CSAVTGRVYEQYF
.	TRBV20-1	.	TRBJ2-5	TGCAGTGCTAGAGATGAGACAGGTGGGGAGACCCAGTACTTC	CSARDETGGETQYF
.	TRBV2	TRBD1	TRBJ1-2	TGTGCCATCCCCCCGGGACAGGGGTACGATGGCTACACCTTC	CAIPPGQGYDGYTF
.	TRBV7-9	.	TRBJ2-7	TGTGCCAGCAGCTTAGATTTGATAACCCATGGCGAGCAGTACTTC	CASSLDLITHGEQYF
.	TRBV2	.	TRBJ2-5	TGTGCCAGCAGAATTTGGAAAGAGACCCAGTACTTC	CASRIWKETQYF
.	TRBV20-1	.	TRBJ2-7	TGCAGTGCTAGGGGTGGGTCGGAATGGGCCAAGTACTTC	CSARGGSEWAKYF
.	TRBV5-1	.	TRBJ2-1	TGTGCCAGCAGCCGGGACTCGAGCAATGAGCAGTTCTTC	CASSRDSSNEQFF
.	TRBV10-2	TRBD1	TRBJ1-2	TGCGCCAGCAGTGGTCCAGGGGGCGCGGTTGGCTACACCTTC	CASSGPGGAVGYTF
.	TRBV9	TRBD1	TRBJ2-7	TGTGCCAGCAGCGTAGGGGACAGGTTTGGGAACGAGCAGTACTTC	CASSVGDRFGNEQYF
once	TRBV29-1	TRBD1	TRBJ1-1	TGCAGCGACTGGACAGGGCGGCGTGAAACTGAAGCTTTCTTT	CSDWTGRRETEAFF
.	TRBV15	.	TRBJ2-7	TGTGCCACCAGCAGAGATCTCAGGGTCGATAATTCACCCCTCCACTTC	CATSRDLRVDNSPLHF
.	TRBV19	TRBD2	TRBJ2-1	TGTGCCACCTCGTCTAGCGGGATAACCTACAATGAGCAGTTCTTC	CATSSSGITYNEQFF
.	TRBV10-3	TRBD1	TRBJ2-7	TGTGCCATCAGTGATCTCATACCAGACAGGGGGCGCCTGTTACCCTACGAGCAGTACTTC	CAISDLIPDRGRLLPYEQYF
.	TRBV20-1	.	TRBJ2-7	TGCAGTGCTAGCCCGGGCGTCTCCTACGAGCAGTACTTC	CSASPGVSYEQYF
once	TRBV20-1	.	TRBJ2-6	TGCAGTGCTAGAAACGGCAGGACGAGCTCTGGGGCCAACGTCCTGACTTTC	CSARNGRTSSGANVLTF
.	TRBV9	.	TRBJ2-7	TGTGCCAGCAGCCCCCATCCCCAACGCGAGCAGTACTTC	CASSPHPQREQYF
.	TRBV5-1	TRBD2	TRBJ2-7	TGCGCCAGCAGCTTCGGGGGGACGACCTACGAGCAGTACTTC	CASSFGGTTYEQYF
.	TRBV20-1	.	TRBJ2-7	TGCAGTGCTATAGAAAGTCCCGACTCCTACGAGCAGTACTTC	CSAIESPDSYEQYF
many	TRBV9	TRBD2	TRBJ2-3	TGTGCCAGCAGCTCCCCGCTAGCGGGAGGGTACACAGATACGCAGTATTTT	CASSSPLAGGYTDTQYF
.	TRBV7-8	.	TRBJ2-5	TGTGCCAGCAGCTCGCGACCCAGATGGGGAGAGACCCAGTACTTC	CASSSRPRWGETQYF
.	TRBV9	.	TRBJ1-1	TGTGCCAGCAGCGTAGCGCTTGGGAACACTGAAGCTTTCTTT	CASSVALGNTEAFF
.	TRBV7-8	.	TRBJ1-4	TGTGCCAGCAGTCCAGGGAGCGGTGAAAAACTGTTTTTT	CASSPGSGEKLFF
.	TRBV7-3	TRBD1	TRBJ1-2	TGTGCCAGCAGCCTAGGGACAGGGGGAGTGTCCGATGGCTACACCTTC	CASSLGTGGVSDGYTF